The T cell receptor (beta chain) under discussion was sequenced for a study of blood T cell repertoires in COVID-19. Study details: Material from acute and convalescent COVID-19 was sourced from the United States, Italy and Spain. Sample material is recorded as cDNA or gDNA derived from T cells, B-cell-depleted T cells, or PBMCs.

The CDR3 runs 12 residues. The V end lost 3 bases, the J end lost 7 bases, and 9 bases lay between the germline ends. Followed longitudinally, the Seattle patients had been enrolled during active infection. This clone was counted once. TCRdb's copy holds only in-frame clones and misses some; the assay was immunoSEQ multiplex PCR. The data contain 50,000 to 80,000 clones, 88% of them singletons. The sequence was collected from a woman aged 60-75 years with COVID-19, enrolled during active disease. Input material: peripheral blood. The rearrangement links TRBV12-3 or TRBV12-4 to TRBJ2-5, with D possibly being TRBD1 (7 bases). The CDR3 protein is CASSFRGVTQYF. CDR3 bases: TGTGCCAGCAGTTTCAGGGGGGTGACCCAGTACTTC.